The 7 T cell receptor beta chains presented below share a single source sample, sequenced in a study of identical twins. TCRdb re-analysed the 5' RACE reads in MiXCR, keeping a single row per CDR3 protein. In the table there are 300,000 to 350,000 distinct CDR3 sequences, around 12% of which are singletons. This same sample was also taken into another study, of yellow fever vaccine responses in identical twins.

The material sequenced was CD8+ T cells sorted from blood. These receptors came from a young woman in good health.

This clonotype turned up a few times. The V call is TRBV7-9, the J call TRBJ2-3; maybe TRBD2 (6 bases). Germline loops: CDR1 SEHNR, CDR2 FQNEAQ (reference sequence). Trimming removed 8 bases at V and 0 bases at J, with 15 bases between. The CDR3 has 15 amino acids. CDR3 in DNA: TGTGCCAGCCTGCTAATAGCGGCTAGCACAGATACGCAGTATTTT. Translated, it gives CASLLIAASTDTQYF.

In its sample, this clonotype was seen a few times. The genes are TRBV27 and TRBJ1-2, with no clear D. This CDR3 region has 13 residues. Trimming cost V 2 bases and J 3 bases, with 7 bases left between them. CDR1 and CDR2 (germline): MNHEY, SMNVEV (reference sequence). CDR3 in DNA: TGTGCCAGCAGTTTAAATATAGACTATGGCTACACCTTC. This gives the protein CASSLNIDYGYTF.

The CDR3 loop reads CASSRVGLNYEQYF. The CDR3 bases are TGTGCCAGCAGTCGCGTGGGACTAAACTACGAGCAGTACTTC. The chain recombines TRBV12-3 or TRBV12-4 with TRBJ2-7; 7 nucleotides line up with TRBD2. This CDR3 contains 14 residues. The V gene end was trimmed by 5 bases and the J gene end by 3 bases; junction bases not matched to a gene: 7.

This clonotype appeared a few times. The V and J genes are TRBV24-1 and TRBJ2-1, with TRBD2 matching 7 bases. The V and J ends lost 3 bases and 4 bases, in that order; junction bases with no gene match: 11. The CDR3 length is 17 residues. The germline gives CDR1 KGHDR, CDR2 SFDVKD. CDR3 nucleotides: TGTGCCACCAGTGATAGGTTAGGGCGGGAGCCTTACAATGAGCAGTTCTTC. Translation: CATSDRLGREPYNEQFF.

This clonotype was seen only a few times. The chain has TRBV5-1 and TRBJ2-7, with 12 nucleotides matching TRBD2. The CDR3 has 15 amino acids. V shed 5 bases and J 2 bases; nucleotides not matched to a gene: 5. Germline CDR1 is SGHRS and CDR2 is YFSETQ. The chain's CDR3 is CASRQGTSGPYEQYF. In DNA, the CDR3 is TGCGCCAGCAGACAGGGGACTAGCGGGCCCTACGAGCAGTACTTC.

This clonotype was found a few times. This chain uses TRBV25-1 with TRBJ2-6; 11 nucleotides match TRBD1. The V segment lost 6 bases and the J segment 0 bases; nucleotides outside the gene matches: 10. CDR3 size: 19 residues. Looked up from germline, CDR1 is MGHDK and CDR2 is SYGVNS. The CDR3 DNA follows: TGTGCCAGCAGCCGAAAAGGGGACAGGGGGATCTCTGGGGCCAACGTCCTGACTTTC. Its translation is CASSRKGDRGISGANVLTF.

The rearrangement joins TRBV28 to TRBJ2-5, with 8 bases that match TRBD1. This CDR3 region has 19 residues. Germline CDR1 and CDR2: MDHEN and SYDVKM. Trimming took 2 bases from V and 3 from J; bases not matched to a gene: 17. This chain's CDR3 is CASSLRVRSTGGGEETQYF. The CDR3 nucleotides read TGTGCCAGCAGTTTAAGGGTCCGCTCTACAGGGGGTGGAGAAGAGACCCAGTACTTC. Filled out from reference TRBV28 and TRBJ2-5, the complete variable domain reads DVKVTQSSRYLVKRTGEKVFLECVQDMDHENMFWYRQDPGLGLRLIYFSYDVKMKEKGDIPEGYSVSREKKERFSLILESASTNQTSMYLCASSLRVRSTGGGEETQYFGPGTRLLVL.